A selection of T cell receptor beta chains follows, all from one sample in a study of blood T cell repertoires in COVID-19. Clones were sequenced by immunoSEQ multiplex PCR, and TCRdb holds only the in-frame ones, with some missing. This table holds roughly 150,000 clones, more than 80% found once. The sample comprised peripheral blood. All receptors come from a middle-aged woman with acute or convalescent COVID-19. The CDR3 runs from the conserved cysteine through the conserved F or W. D genes are given only for firm matches. Clone size is given for some rows only: seen once, a few or many times, or a class if the clone is expanded.

length | size | J | D | V | CDR3 | DNA
13 | once | TRBJ2-2 | - | TRBV27 | CASSFGGWGELFF | TGTGCCAGCAGTTTCGGGGGTTGGGGGGAGCTGTTTTTT
18 | - | TRBJ1-6 | TRBD1 | TRBV27 | CASSLFWTGGAERSPLHF | TGTGCCAGCAGTTTATTTTGGACAGGGGGCGCAGAACGGTCACCCCTCCACTTT
19 | - | TRBJ2-3 | TRBD2 | TRBV5-1 | CASSLQGNDLAGGPDTQYF | TGCGCCAGCAGCTTACAGGGGAACGATCTAGCGGGAGGACCAGATACGCAGTATTTT
12 | - | TRBJ1-2 | TRBD1 | TRBV30 | CAWTRGSYGYTF | TGTGCCTGGACCAGGGGGTCCTATGGCTACACCTTC
17 | once | TRBJ2-1 | TRBD1 | TRBV7-8 | CASSLVGGTESYNEQFF | TGTGCCAGCAGCTTAGTAGGTGGGACAGAATCCTACAATGAGCAGTTCTTC
18 | - | TRBJ1-5 | - | TRBV5-5 | CASSPGVLVVGGNQPQHF | TGTGCCAGCAGCCCGGGGGTGTTAGTGGTTGGGGGCAATCAGCCCCAGCATTTT
16 | - | TRBJ2-1 | TRBD1 | TRBV19 | CASSTTGTGGFNEQFF | TGTGCCAGTAGTACCACCGGGACAGGGGGTTTCAATGAGCAGTTCTTC
15 | - | TRBJ1-6 | TRBD1 | TRBV18 | CASSPRTGGDSPLHF | TGTGCCAGCTCACCACGGACAGGGGGCGATTCACCCCTCCACTTT
12 | - | TRBJ1-4 | - | TRBV30 | CAWTSVTEKLFF | TGTGCCTGGACCTCGGTCACGGAAAAACTGTTTTTT
16 | - | TRBJ2-7 | - | TRBV5-1 | CASRSSTGSSSYEQYF | TGCGCCAGCAGGTCCTCGACAGGCTCGAGCTCCTACGAGCAGTACTTC
14 | - | TRBJ2-1 | TRBD2 | TRBV27 | CASSFQTSGIEQFF | TGTGCCAGCAGTTTTCAGACTAGCGGGATCGAGCAGTTCTTC
14 | - | TRBJ1-1 | TRBD1 | TRBV9 | CASSVGGQGTEAFF | TGTGCCAGCAGCGTAGGCGGACAGGGCACTGAAGCTTTCTTT
14 | - | TRBJ2-5 | - | TRBV5-4 | CASSSGTLQETQYF | TGTGCCAGCAGCTCGGGGACACTCCAAGAGACCCAGTACTTC
14 | - | TRBJ2-7 | - | TRBV7-8 | CASSLPSATYEQYF | TGTGCCAGCAGCTTACCTAGCGCAACCTACGAGCAGTACTTC
15 | - | TRBJ2-2 | - | TRBV27 | CASSFLQVNTGELFF | TGTGCCAGCAGCTTCTTACAGGTTAACACCGGGGAGCTGTTTTTT
14 | - | TRBJ2-1 | - | TRBV5-8 | CASWGVREVNEQFF | TGTGCCAGCTGGGGGGTCCGTGAGGTCAATGAGCAGTTCTTC
13 | once | TRBJ1-4 | TRBD1 | TRBV6-5 | CASRATGGEKLFF | TGTGCCAGCAGGGCGACAGGGGGAGAAAAACTGTTTTTT
13 | - | TRBJ1-4 | - | TRBV7-8 | CASSLGSREKLFF | TGTGCCAGCAGCTTAGGGTCCCGGGAAAAACTGTTTTTT
13 | - | TRBJ2-7 | - | TRBV23-1 | CASGRGQAHEQYF | TGCGCCAGCGGGAGGGGACAGGCCCACGAGCAGTACTTC
16 | - | TRBJ2-2 | TRBD1 | TRBV7-9 | CASSFGQGTNTGELFF | TGTGCCAGCAGCTTTGGACAGGGGACAAACACCGGGGAGCTGTTTTTT
15 | - | TRBJ2-6 | - | TRBV10-3 | CAISPDSSGANVLTF | TGTGCCATCAGCCCTGACAGCTCTGGGGCCAACGTCCTGACTTTC
13 | - | TRBJ2-1 | - | TRBV6-5 | CASSRDFDNEQFF | TGTGCCAGCAGCCGGGACTTTGACAATGAGCAGTTCTTC
15 | - | TRBJ2-7 | TRBD1 | TRBV5-1 | CASSTGGGLSYEQYF | TGCGCCAGCAGCACAGGGGGCGGTCTCTCCTACGAGCAGTACTTC
18 | - | TRBJ2-5 | TRBD2 | TRBV11-2 | CASSAVAGWSIGGETQYF | TGTGCCAGCAGCGCAGTAGCGGGATGGTCTATAGGCGGAGAGACCCAGTACTTC
15 | - | TRBJ2-1 | TRBD2 | TRBV7-9 | CASSLVSGGFNEQFF | TGTGCCAGCAGCTTAGTAAGCGGGGGGTTTAATGAGCAGTTCTTC
12 | - | TRBJ1-3 | - | TRBV7-3 | CASSAGGNTIYF | TGTGCCAGCAGCGCGGGTGGAAACACCATATATTTT
18 | - | TRBJ2-6 | - | TRBV3-1/TRBV3-2 | CASSQEALRSSGANVLTF | TGTGCCAGCAGCCAAGAAGCCTTACGGAGCTCTGGGGCCAACGTCCTGACTTTC
11 | - | TRBJ2-3 | TRBD2 | TRBV12-3/TRBV12-4 | CASSTSGVAYF | TGTGCCAGCAGTACTAGCGGAGTTGCGTATTTT
12 | - | TRBJ1-2 | - | TRBV28 | CASSSQNYGYTF | TGTGCCAGCAGTAGTCAGAACTATGGCTACACCTTC
15 | - | TRBJ2-7 | - | TRBV27 | CASSLVRTGSYEQYF | TGTGCCAGCAGTTTGGTCCGGACGGGGAGCTACGAGCAGTACTTC
16 | - | TRBJ2-1 | TRBD2 | TRBV4-1 | CASNGELAGALNEQFF | TGCGCCAGCAACGGAGAACTAGCGGGAGCGTTGAATGAGCAGTTCTTC
13 | - | TRBJ1-2 | - | TRBV9 | CASSRGEDYGYTF | TGTGCCAGCAGCAGAGGGGAGGACTATGGCTACACCTTC
16 | - | TRBJ2-7 | TRBD2 | TRBV7-2 | CASSKRGGAGPYEQYF | TGTGCCAGCAGCAAACGCGGGGGGGCTGGACCCTACGAGCAGTACTTC
15 | - | TRBJ2-1 | - | TRBV24-1 | CATSDLVPGSNEQFF | TGTGCCACCAGTGATTTGGTTCCGGGGTCCAATGAGCAGTTCTTC
15 | - | TRBJ2-7 | - | TRBV11-2 | CASSLPGVSSYEQYF | TGTGCCAGCAGTCTTCCGGGGGTGAGCTCCTACGAGCAGTACTTC
15 | - | TRBJ1-2 | - | TRBV30 | CAWIDPISSLYGYTF | TGTGCCTGGATAGATCCTATATCGTCTCTTTATGGCTACACCTTC
13 | - | TRBJ2-5 | - | TRBV6-5 | CASMTGARETQYF | TGTGCCAGCATGACGGGAGCAAGGGAGACCCAGTACTTC
17 | - | TRBJ2-7 | TRBD1 | TRBV19 | CASSLRRPGQGSSEQYF | TGTGCCAGTAGCCTCCGACGACCGGGACAGGGGTCAAGCGAGCAGTACTTC
17 | - | TRBJ2-1 | TRBD2 | TRBV25-1 | CASSEYKTSGRNNEQFF | TGTGCCAGCAGTGAATACAAGACTAGCGGGAGGAACAATGAGCAGTTCTTC
15 | - | TRBJ2-1 | TRBD2 | TRBV28 | CASSSLAGGEYEQFF | TGTGCCAGCAGTTCCCTAGCGGGGGGCGAGTATGAGCAGTTCTTC
13 | - | TRBJ2-1 | - | TRBV7-3 | CASSFGLQDEQFF | TGTGCCAGCAGCTTCGGACTGCAGGATGAGCAGTTCTTC
14 | - | TRBJ1-5 | - | TRBV20-1 | CSASLSGSNQPQHF | TGCAGTGCTAGTCTTTCGGGAAGCAATCAGCCCCAGCATTTT
16 | - | TRBJ2-1 | - | TRBV29-1 | CSVEWQRTSSYNEQFF | TGCAGCGTTGAATGGCAGCGGACGAGCTCCTACAATGAGCAGTTCTTC
13 | - | TRBJ2-7 | - | TRBV5-4 | CASRLQGSYEQYF | TGTGCCAGCAGGCTACAGGGATCCTACGAGCAGTACTTC
15 | - | TRBJ2-7 | TRBD1 | TRBV7-8 | CASSKVGQTFYEQYF | TGTGCCAGCAGCAAAGTGGGACAGACCTTCTACGAGCAGTACTTC
16 | - | TRBJ2-7 | - | TRBV3-1/TRBV3-2 | CASSQGGAWGRYEQYF | TGTGCCAGCAGCCAAGGGGGTGCGTGGGGGAGGTACGAGCAGTACTTC
17 | - | TRBJ2-7 | TRBD2 | TRBV19 | CASSIGTSGMSSYEQYF | TGTGCCAGTAGTATCGGGACTAGCGGGATGAGCTCCTACGAGCAGTACTTC
13 | - | TRBJ2-1 | - | TRBV3-1/TRBV3-2 | CASSLGPDNEQFF | TGTGCCAGCAGCCTTGGGCCGGACAATGAGCAGTTCTTC
14 | - | TRBJ2-7 | - | TRBV7-9 | CASSLGRWSYEQYF | TGTGCCAGCAGCTTAGGACGCTGGAGCTACGAGCAGTACTTC
14 | - | TRBJ2-1 | TRBD2 | TRBV3-1/TRBV3-2 | CASSQDGGYNEQFF | TGTGCCAGCAGCCAAGACGGGGGGTACAATGAGCAGTTCTTC
18 | - | TRBJ2-7 | TRBD2 | TRBV14 | CASSQDHLWSGREVGQYF | TGTGCCAGCAGCCAGGACCACCTTTGGAGCGGGCGGGAGGTCGGGCAGTACTTC
17 | - | TRBJ2-1 | TRBD2 | TRBV7-3 | CASSSAGDLSSYNEQFF | TGTGCCAGCAGCTCCGCGGGGGACCTAAGCTCCTACAATGAGCAGTTCTTC
15 | - | TRBJ1-2 | TRBD1 | TRBV29-1 | CSVLLGDRDDYGYTF | TGCAGCGTTCTCCTCGGGGACAGGGATGACTATGGCTACACCTTC
9 | - | TRBJ2-7 | - | TRBV2 | CASSREQYF | TGTGCCAGCAGCCGCGAGCAGTACTTC
13 | - | TRBJ1-1 | - | TRBV6-5 | CASRPGFEGEAFF | TGTGCCAGCAGACCCGGATTTGAGGGTGAAGCTTTCTTT